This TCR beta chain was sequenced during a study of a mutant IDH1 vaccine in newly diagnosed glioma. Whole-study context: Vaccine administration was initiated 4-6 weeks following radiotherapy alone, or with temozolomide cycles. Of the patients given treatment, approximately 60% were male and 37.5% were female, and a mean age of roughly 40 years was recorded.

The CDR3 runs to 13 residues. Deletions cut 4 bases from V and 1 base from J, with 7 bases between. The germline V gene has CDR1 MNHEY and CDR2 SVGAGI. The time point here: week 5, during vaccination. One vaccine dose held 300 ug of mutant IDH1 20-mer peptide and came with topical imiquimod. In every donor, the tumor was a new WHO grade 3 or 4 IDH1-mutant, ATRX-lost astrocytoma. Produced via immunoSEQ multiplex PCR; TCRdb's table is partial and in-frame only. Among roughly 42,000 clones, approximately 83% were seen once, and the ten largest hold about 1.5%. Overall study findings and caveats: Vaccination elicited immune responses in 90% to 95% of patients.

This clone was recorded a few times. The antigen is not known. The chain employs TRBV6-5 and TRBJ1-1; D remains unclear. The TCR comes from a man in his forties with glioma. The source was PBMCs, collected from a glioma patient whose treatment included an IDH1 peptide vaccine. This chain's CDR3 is CASSSQKNTEAFF. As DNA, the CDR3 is TGTGCCAGCAGTTCCCAGAAGAACACTGAAGCTTTCTTT.